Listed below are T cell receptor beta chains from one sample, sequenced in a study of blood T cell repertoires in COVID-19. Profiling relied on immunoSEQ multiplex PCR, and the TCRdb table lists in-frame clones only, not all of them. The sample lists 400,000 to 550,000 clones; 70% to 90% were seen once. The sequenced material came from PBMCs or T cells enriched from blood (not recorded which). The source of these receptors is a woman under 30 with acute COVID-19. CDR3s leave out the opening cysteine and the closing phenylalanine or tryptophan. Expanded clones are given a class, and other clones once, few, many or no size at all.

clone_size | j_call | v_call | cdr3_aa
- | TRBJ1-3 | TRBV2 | ASRWTGPGNTIY
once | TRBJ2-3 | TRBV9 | ASSLLAGGQRDTQY
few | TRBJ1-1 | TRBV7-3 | ASSLTEGGEAF
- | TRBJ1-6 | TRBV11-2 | ASSSQGIYNSPLH
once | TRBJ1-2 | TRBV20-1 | SVQGYGYT
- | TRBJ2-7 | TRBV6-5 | ASRKDSSSYEQY
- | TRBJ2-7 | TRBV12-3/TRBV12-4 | ASSLQGNEQY
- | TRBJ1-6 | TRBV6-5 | ASSYGTGVPPLH
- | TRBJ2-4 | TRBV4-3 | ASSQERGARNKNIQY
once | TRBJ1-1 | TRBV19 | ASSFTANTEAF
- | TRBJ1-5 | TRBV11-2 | ASSRGTKGSNQPQH
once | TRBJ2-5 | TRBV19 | ASSPSGRRETQY
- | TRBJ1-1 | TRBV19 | ASRREREAF
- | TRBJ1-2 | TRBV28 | ASSPAGSAYGYT
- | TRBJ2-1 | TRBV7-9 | ASRGTHPYEQF
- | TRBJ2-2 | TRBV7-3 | ASSRDRGRSGELF
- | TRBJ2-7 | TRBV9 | ASSVEGDSYEQY
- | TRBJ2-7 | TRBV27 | ASSVTSGRAGEQY
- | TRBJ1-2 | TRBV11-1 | ASSAQGYGYT
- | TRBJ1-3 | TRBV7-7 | ASSPDRVKGSTIY
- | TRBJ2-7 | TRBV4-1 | ASSQDYRSYEQY
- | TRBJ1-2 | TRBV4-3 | ASSQGTGLYYGYT
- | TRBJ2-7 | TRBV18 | ASSPPAFPYEQY
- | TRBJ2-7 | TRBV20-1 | SASPGTGTYEQY
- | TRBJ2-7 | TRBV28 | ASSLRSTGSYEQY
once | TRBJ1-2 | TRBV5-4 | ASSGLGRGYGYT
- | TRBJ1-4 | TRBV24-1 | ATSESYGTGFIANEKLF
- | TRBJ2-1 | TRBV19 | ASSSGLAGGPNDEQF
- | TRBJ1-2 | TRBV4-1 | ASSQDYSDRGAFFT
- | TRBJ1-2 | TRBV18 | ASSLGSGYGYT
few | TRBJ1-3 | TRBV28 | ASSSTGYGNTIY
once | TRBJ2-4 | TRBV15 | ATSRDASAGTINIQY
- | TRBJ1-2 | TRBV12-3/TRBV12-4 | ASSNRVWRSYT
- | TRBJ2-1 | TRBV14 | ASSPITTGARGEQF
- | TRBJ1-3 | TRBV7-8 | ASSLRGQGVSSGNTIY
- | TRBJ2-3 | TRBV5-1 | ASSFGSTSGGPDTQY